This T cell receptor beta chain comes out of a study of shared clonotypes between healthy human individuals. Clones were sequenced by immunoSEQ multiplex PCR, and TCRdb holds only the in-frame ones, with some missing. Of 2 million to 2.5 million clones listed, under 95% are singletons. Looked up from germline, CDR1 is SGHTA and CDR2 is FQGNSA. The CDR3 length is 14 residues. Trimming pared 1 base from V and 2 bases from J, leaving 8 bases between. The count of this clone is one. This sample includes further DNA sequences coding for the same CDR3. The clonotype originates from a man aged 18 to 35 in good health. Some clones in this sample may be carry-over from other donors' samples. The sequencing input was naive CD4+ T cells from PBMCs. The subset is: CD45RA+ positively selected. This sequence joins TRBV7-2 and TRBJ2-5; a weak D match, TRBD2 (6 bases). CDR3 amino acids: CASSLEAGQETQYF. The CDR3 DNA reads TGTGCCAGCAGCTTAGAGGCGGGACAAGAGACCCAGTACTTC.